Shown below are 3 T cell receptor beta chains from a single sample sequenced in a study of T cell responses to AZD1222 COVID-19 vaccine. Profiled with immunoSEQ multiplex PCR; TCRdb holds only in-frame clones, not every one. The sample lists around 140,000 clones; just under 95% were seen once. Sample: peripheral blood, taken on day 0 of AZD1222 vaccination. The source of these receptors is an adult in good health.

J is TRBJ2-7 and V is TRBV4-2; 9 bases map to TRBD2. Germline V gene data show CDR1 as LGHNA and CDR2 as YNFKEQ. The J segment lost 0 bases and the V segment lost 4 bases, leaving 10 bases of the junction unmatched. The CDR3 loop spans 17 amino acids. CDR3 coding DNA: TGTGCCAGCAGCCGAGACTTGACTAGCGGCTACTCCTACGAGCAGTACTTC. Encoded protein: CASSRDLTSGYSYEQYF.

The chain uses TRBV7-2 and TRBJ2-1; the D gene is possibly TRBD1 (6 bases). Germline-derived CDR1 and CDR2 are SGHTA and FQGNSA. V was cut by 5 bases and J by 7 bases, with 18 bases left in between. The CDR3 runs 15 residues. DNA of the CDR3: TGTGCCAGCAGCCTACGTTTCCAGGGGTATAATGAGCAGTTCTTC. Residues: CASSLRFQGYNEQFF.

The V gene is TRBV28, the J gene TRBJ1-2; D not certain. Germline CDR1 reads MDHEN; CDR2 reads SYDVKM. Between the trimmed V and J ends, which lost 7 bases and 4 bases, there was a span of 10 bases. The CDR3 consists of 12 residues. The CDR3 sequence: CASMHGPYGYTF. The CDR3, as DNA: TGTGCCAGCATGCACGGACCCTATGGCTACACCTTC.